This T cell receptor beta chain was profiled in a study of monozygotic twins with cystic fibrosis. The overall study: Library input was three micrograms of fragmented DNA, with about 15 PCR cycles.

A remark on this clone: The target antigen is unknown.

Deletions cut 1 base from V and 4 bases from J, with 16 bases between. Germline-derived CDR1 and CDR2 are SGHTA and FQGNSA. This CDR3 region has 16 residues. Points from the study as a whole: Co-twins had the most similar V usage for 13 of 16 pairs, J for 8. Unrelated CF individuals shared fewer identical clonotypes than monozygotic CF twins. Low clonality (median approximately 0.0095) suggested a mostly naive repertoire.

Method: immunoSEQ multiplex PCR; TCRdb's copy keeps in-frame clones and lacks some. The data hold approximately 20,000 clones, with 97% observed a single time. Sequenced input: blood. The rearrangement joins TRBV7-2 to TRBJ1-2; D is unclear. The TCR was taken from a girl aged 5-17 years with cystic fibrosis. The DNA for the CDR3 is TGTGCCAGCAGCTTAGAATCCAGATCCGTCGCCTATGGCTACACCTTC. It codes for CASSLESRSVAYGYTF.